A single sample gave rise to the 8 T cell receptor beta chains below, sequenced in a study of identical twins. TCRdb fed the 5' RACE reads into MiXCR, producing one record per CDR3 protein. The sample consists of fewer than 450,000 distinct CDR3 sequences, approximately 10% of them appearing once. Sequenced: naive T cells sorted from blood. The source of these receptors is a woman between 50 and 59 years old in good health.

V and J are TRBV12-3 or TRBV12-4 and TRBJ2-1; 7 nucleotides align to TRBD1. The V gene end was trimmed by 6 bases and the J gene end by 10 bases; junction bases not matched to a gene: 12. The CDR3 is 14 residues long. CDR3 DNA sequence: TGTGCCAGCAGGGTACAGGGGAAGATAGGGGAGCAGTTCTTC. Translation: CASRVQGKIGEQFF.

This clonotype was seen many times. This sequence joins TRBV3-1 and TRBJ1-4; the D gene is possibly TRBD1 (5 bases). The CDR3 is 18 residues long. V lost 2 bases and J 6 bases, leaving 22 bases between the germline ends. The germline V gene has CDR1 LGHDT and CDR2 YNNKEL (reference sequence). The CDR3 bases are TGTGCCAGCAGCCAATACGGGATACTCAGGGAAAAGCATGAAAAACTGTTTTTT. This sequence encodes CASSQYGILREKHEKLFF. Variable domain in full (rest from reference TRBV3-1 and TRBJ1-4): DTAVSQTPKYLVTQMGNDKSIKCEQNLGHDTMYWYKQDSKKFLKIMFSYNNKELIINETVPNRFSPKSPDKAHLNLHINSLELGDSAVYFCASSQYGILREKHEKLFFGSGTQLSVL.

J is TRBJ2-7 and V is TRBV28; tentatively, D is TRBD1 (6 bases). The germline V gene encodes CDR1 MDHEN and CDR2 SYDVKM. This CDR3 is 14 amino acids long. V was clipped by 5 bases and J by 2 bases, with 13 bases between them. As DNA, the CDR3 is TGTGCCAGCAGTCCCCAAGGGGGTACCTACGAGCAGTACGTC. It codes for CASSPQGGTYEQYV.

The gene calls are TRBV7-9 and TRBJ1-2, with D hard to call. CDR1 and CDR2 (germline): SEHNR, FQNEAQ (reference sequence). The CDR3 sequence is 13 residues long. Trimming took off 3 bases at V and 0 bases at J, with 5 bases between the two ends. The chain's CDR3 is CASSLDPNYGYTF. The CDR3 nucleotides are TGTGCCAGCAGCTTGGACCCTAACTATGGCTACACCTTC.

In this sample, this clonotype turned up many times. CDR3 in DNA: TGTGCCAGCAGTATTAGCGGGTACAATGAGCAGTTCTTC. Residues: CASSISGYNEQFF. The V call is TRBV7-9, the J call TRBJ2-1; TRBD2 matches at 7 bases. Trimming took 6 bases from V and 4 from J; bases not matched to a gene: 3. The V gene's germline CDR1 is SEHNR and CDR2 FQNEAQ (reference sequence). CDR3 length equals 13 residues. The full variable domain, in which reference TRBV7-9 and TRBJ2-1 provide the parts outside the CDR3, is DTGVSQNPRHKITKRGQNVTFRCDPISEHNRLYWYRQTLGQGPEFLTYFQNEAQLEKSRLLSDRFSAERPKGSFSTLEIQRTEQGDSAMYLCASSISGYNEQFFGPGTRLTVL.

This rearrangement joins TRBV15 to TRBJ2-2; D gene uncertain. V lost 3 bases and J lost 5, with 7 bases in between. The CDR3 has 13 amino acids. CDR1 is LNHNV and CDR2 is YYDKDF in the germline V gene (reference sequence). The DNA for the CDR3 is TGTGCCACCAGCAGGGCAGGAACCGGGGAGCTGTTTTTT. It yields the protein CATSRAGTGELFF.

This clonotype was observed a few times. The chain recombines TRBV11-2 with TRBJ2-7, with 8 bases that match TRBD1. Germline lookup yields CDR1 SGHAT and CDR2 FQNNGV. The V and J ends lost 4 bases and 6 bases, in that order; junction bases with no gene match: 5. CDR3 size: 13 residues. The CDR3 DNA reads TGTGCCAGCAGCTCTACGACAGGGGCCGAGCAGTACGTC. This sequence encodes CASSSTTGAEQYV.

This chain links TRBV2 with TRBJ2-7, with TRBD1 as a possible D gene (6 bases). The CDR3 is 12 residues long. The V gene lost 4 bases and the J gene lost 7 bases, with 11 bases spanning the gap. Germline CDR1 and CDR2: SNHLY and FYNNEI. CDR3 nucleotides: TGTGCCAGCAGTGCAGGCCAGGGGGAGCAGTACTTC. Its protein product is CASSAGQGEQYF. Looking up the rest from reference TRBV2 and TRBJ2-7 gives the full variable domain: EPEVTQTPSHQVTQMGQEVILRCVPISNHLYFYWYRQILGQKVEFLVSFYNNEISEKSEIFDDQFSVERPDGSNFTLKIRSTKLEDSAMYFCASSAGQGEQYFGPGTRLTVT.